The 18 T cell receptor beta chains below all came from one sample that was sequenced in a study of CD8+CD57+ T cells in acquired aplastic anemia. Genomic DNA constituted the template upon which TCR beta VDJ and CDR3 profiling was performed. TCRdb processed the reads anew with MiXCR; each CDR3 protein has one entry. The repertoire has under 200,000 distinct CDR3 sequences, 40% to 55% of them found once; the top ten carry 3.2%. Patients chosen for sequencing had CD8+CD57+ cells that had expanded, as shown by flow cytometry. Sequences were obtained from sorted CD4+, CD8+, or CD8+CD57+ T cells (not recorded which) from PBMCs. The receptors here all came from a human donor with aplastic anemia.

This clonotype came up many times. The chain links TRBV20-1 to TRBJ1-6; D gene uncertain. Trimming stripped 0 bases from V and 7 bases from J, with 13 bases between. CDR1 is DFQATT, CDR2 SNEGSKA, per germline (reference sequence). This CDR3 region has 15 residues. The CDR3 sequence is CSARESGVNNSPLHF. CDR3 DNA sequence: TGCAGTGCTAGAGAATCCGGGGTGAACAATTCACCCCTCCACTTT.

This clonotype has at least ten counts. V is TRBV6-1 and J is TRBJ2-7, with 10 bases lining up with TRBD1. The CDR3 runs to 14 residues. Germline V lookup: CDR1 MNHNS, CDR2 SASEGT. The V and J ends lost 5 bases and 3 bases, in that order; junction bases with no gene match: 4. CDR3 sequence: CASSKGQGDYEQYF. Written as DNA, the CDR3 is TGTGCCAGCAGTAAAGGACAGGGGGACTACGAGCAGTACTTC.

This clonotype was counted many times. The CDR3 loop reads CASSLEAVEETQYF. The CDR3 nucleotides are TGTGCCAGCAGCTTGGAGGCTGTGGAGGAGACCCAGTACTTC. J is TRBJ2-5 and V is TRBV5-5, with D hard to call. With 0 bases removed from V and 5 bases from J, the gap between germline ends came to 11 bases. The CDR3 runs to 14 residues. Per the germline V gene, CDR1 is SGHKS and CDR2 is YYEKEE (reference sequence).

CDR3: CAITEDRGDTEAFF. The DNA of the CDR3 is TGTGCCATCACCGAGGACAGGGGGGACACTGAAGCTTTCTTT. The chain employs TRBV10-3 and TRBJ1-1; the match to TRBD1 covers 10 bases. J was trimmed by 3 bases and V by 7 bases; bases with no gene match: 5. The CDR3 length is 14 residues. Germline V gene data show CDR1 as ENHRY and CDR2 as SYGVKD.

This clonotype occurred a few times. J is TRBJ2-2 and V is TRBV5-4; 7 nucleotides match TRBD1. V dropped 1 base and J dropped 3; count of bases not matched to a gene: 3. CDR1 is SGHNT and CDR2 is YYREEE in the germline V gene (reference sequence). The CDR3 loop spans 15 amino acids. The CDR3 spells CASSLKQGDTGELFF. As DNA, the CDR3 is TGTGCCAGCAGCTTGAAGCAGGGGGACACCGGGGAGCTGTTTTTT.

This clonotype was observed at least ten times. The chain is built from TRBV9 and TRBJ1-1; TRBD1 might be the D (5 bases). The germline CDR1 and CDR2 sequences are SGDLS and YYNGEE. The CDR3 is 13 residues long. Trimming stripped 0 bases from V and 11 bases from J, with 14 bases between. As DNA, the CDR3 is TGTGCCAGCAGCGTAGCTCAGGGTGGGGCCGCTTTCTTT. Encoded protein: CASSVAQGGAAFF.

This clonotype has at least ten counts. This rearrangement joins TRBV9 to TRBJ2-2; 7 bases are shared with TRBD1. Germline V gene data show CDR1 as SGDLS and CDR2 as YYNGEE. The CDR3 has 18 amino acids. J lost 1 base, V lost 1 base, and 10 bases had no gene match. CDR3 coding DNA: TGTGCCAGCAGCGTAACCCCCGCTGGACAGGTGAACACCGGGGAGCTGTTTTTT. This encodes CASSVTPAGQVNTGELFF.

The chain carries TRBV20-1 and TRBJ1-2; weak D call: TRBD1 (5 bases). Germline lookup yields CDR1 DFQATT and CDR2 SNEGSKA (reference sequence). CDR3 length: 15 residues. V dropped 0 bases and J dropped 1 base, with 12 bases sitting between them. The CDR3 region has the DNA TGCAGTGCTAGAGAGAGGGACTTAGATAACTATGGCTACACCTTC. The encoded protein is CSARERDLDNYGYTF.

V gene TRBV10-3 combines with J gene TRBJ2-1; TRBD1 or TRBD2 may be the D gene (5 bases each). Germline CDR1 ENHRY, CDR2 SYGVKD. With 3 bases removed from V and 4 bases from J, the gap between germline ends came to 10 bases. The CDR3 is 14 amino acids. In nucleotides, the CDR3 is TGTGCCATCAGTGATTCAGGGACGTACAATGAGCAGTTCTTC. It is translated as CAISDSGTYNEQFF.

In this sample, this clonotype turned up many times. The chain links TRBV5-1 to TRBJ2-1; D may correspond to TRBD1 or TRBD2 (6 bases each). Germline CDR1 reads SGHRS; CDR2 reads YFSETQ. V lost 0 bases and J 0 bases, leaving 7 bases between the germline ends. This CDR3 region has 15 residues. CDR3 DNA sequence: TGCGCCAGCAGCTTGGAGGGGGGCTCCTACAATGAGCAGTTCTTC. It codes for CASSLEGGSYNEQFF. The complete variable domain, with remaining parts taken from reference TRBV5-1 and TRBJ2-1, reads KAGVTQTPRYLIKTRGQQVTLSCSPISGHRSVSWYQQTPGQGLQFLFEYFSETQRNKGNFPGRFSGRQFSNSRSEMNVSTLELGDSALYLCASSLEGGSYNEQFFGPGTRLTVL.

The chain combines TRBV29-1 with TRBJ1-1, with D possibly being TRBD1 (5 bases). CDR3 length: 13 amino acids. V lost 4 bases and J 4 bases, leaving 13 bases between the germline ends. CDR1 is SQVTM and CDR2 is ANQGSEA in the germline V gene. Here the CDR3 DNA reads TGCAGCGTTGTCGGGGGAGTCGTCACTGAAGCTTTCTTT. Protein product: CSVVGGVVTEAFF. Using reference TRBV29-1 and TRBJ1-1 for the parts outside the CDR3, the full variable domain is SAVISQKPSRDICQRGTSLTIQCQVDSQVTMMFWYRQQPGQSLTLIATANQGSEATYESGFVIDKFPISRPNLTFSTLTVSNMSPEDSSIYLCSVVGGVVTEAFFGQGTRLTVV.

Many counts were recorded for this clonotype. The CDR3 region is CASSQGRSLSGYTF. In DNA, the CDR3 is TGTGCCAGCAGTCAAGGACGGAGCCTTTCTGGCTACACCTTC. This chain joins TRBV12-3 or TRBV12-4 and TRBJ1-2, with D hard to call. The CDR3 runs 14 residues. V was shortened by 5 bases and J by 7 bases, with 17 bases between the two germline ends.

This clonotype showed up many times. The rearrangement links TRBV3-1 to TRBJ1-6; TRBD1 is a possible D gene (5 bases). Per germline, CDR1 LGHDT and CDR2 YNNKEL (reference sequence). Trimming stripped 5 bases from V and 9 bases from J, with 11 bases between. The CDR3 length is 13 residues. CDR3 sequence (DNA): TGTGCCAGCAGCGCGCCAGGGTTTTCACCCCTCCACTTT. Translation: CASSAPGFSPLHF.

This clonotype was recorded many times. The chain combines TRBV4-1 with TRBJ1-4; 10 positions agree with TRBD1. The germline V gene has CDR1 MGHRA and CDR2 YSYEKL. V dropped 1 base and J dropped 7; count of bases not matched to a gene: 6. CDR3 length: 16 amino acids. In nucleotides, the CDR3 is TGCGCCAGCAGCCAAGGAACCGGGACAGGGGCTGAAAAACTGTTTTTT. Translating gives CASSQGTGTGAEKLFF.

This clonotype was seen at least ten times. J is TRBJ1-4 and V is TRBV12-3 or TRBV12-4; D is unclear. V was trimmed by 3 bases and J by 8 bases, leaving 13 bases between them. The CDR3 has 14 residues. The CDR3 nucleotides are TGTGCCAGCAGTTTTAGGTTGGGAGGCGAAAAACTGTTTTTT. It specifies CASSFRLGGEKLFF.

The chain employs TRBV19 and TRBJ1-2; D remains ambiguous. The CDR3 runs to 12 residues. Germline loops: CDR1 LNHDA, CDR2 SQIVND (reference sequence). V shed 3 bases and J shed 4 bases, with 6 bases lying between them. The CDR3 DNA reads as TGTGCCAGTAGTATGTATGGCTATGGCTACACCTTC. Translation gives CASSMYGYGYTF.

CDR3 bases: TGTGCCAGCAGCCAAGGTACAGGCGTTTACGAGCAGTGCGTC. Translating gives CASSQGTGVYEQCV. The chain uses TRBV4-2 and TRBJ2-7; D perhaps matches TRBD1 (5 bases). Germline CDR1 and CDR2: LGHNA and YNFKEQ. The CDR3 contains 14 residues.

This clonotype has only a few counts. V usage is TRBV6-1 and J usage is TRBJ1-3; the D is unclear. This CDR3 spans 15 amino acids. Trimming removed 7 bases from V and 0 bases from J, with 13 bases in between. Germline assignment: CDR1 MNHNS and CDR2 SASEGT. CDR3 coding DNA: TGTGCCAGCAATACGCCCGGCCCCTCTGGAAACACCATATATTTT. Translated: CASNTPGPSGNTIYF.